The 27 T cell receptor beta chains reported below all come from one sample, sequenced in a study of T cells in Graves' hyperthyroidism and ophthalmopathy. Authors of the study amplified TCR beta CDR3 regions from RNA transcripts. First-round RT-PCR of the TCR CDR3 relied on the HTBI primer set. TCRdb reprocessed the multiplex PCR reads with MiXCR, giving one entry per CDR3 protein. Altogether approximately 300,000 distinct CDR3 sequences are present, roughly 19% being singletons, with the ten largest covering about 40%. Specimen: blood. These receptors all come from a middle-aged man with Graves' ophthalmopathy.

This CDR3 reads CASNPGGYSYEQYF. The CDR3, as DNA: TGTGCCAGTAACCCGGGAGGGTACTCCTACGAGCAGTACTTC. The rearrangement joins TRBV19 to TRBJ2-7; 8 nucleotides align to TRBD2. J gave up 0 bases and V 7 bases, and 5 bases lay outside the gene matches. The germline gives CDR1 LNHDA, CDR2 SQIVND (reference sequence). This CDR3 region has 14 residues.

This clonotype was counted only a few times. The J gene is TRBJ1-1, the V gene TRBV19, with 7 nucleotides matching TRBD1. CDR3 length equals 15 residues. V lost 5 bases to trimming and J lost 2 bases; unmatched junction nucleotides: 8. Germline V lookup: CDR1 LNHDA, CDR2 SQIVND (reference sequence). CDR3 bases: TGTGCCAGTAGTGGAGGACAGGTTCGAAACACTGAAGCTTTCTTT. Protein product: CASSGGQVRNTEAFF.

This rearrangement joins TRBV15 to TRBJ2-5; TRBD2 aligns across 7 bases. Germline values: CDR1 LNHNV, CDR2 YYDKDF (reference sequence). The V and J ends lost 5 bases and 4 bases, in that order; junction bases with no gene match: 7. This CDR3 is built from 14 residues. CDR3 sequence (DNA): TGTGCCACCAGCGGGGCGGGAGTAGGAGAGACCCAGTACTTC. This codes for CATSGAGVGETQYF.

The chain combines TRBV7-2 with TRBJ2-1; TRBD2 agrees at 8 bases. The V gene's germline CDR1 is SGHTA and CDR2 FQGNSA. This CDR3 is built from 17 residues. With V trimmed by 2 bases and J by 7 bases, 13 bases remained unmatched. CDR3 region: CASSLYLGGGARNEQFF. CDR3 DNA: TGTGCCAGCAGCTTATACCTCGGGGGGGGAGCACGGAATGAGCAGTTCTTC.

Only a few counts were recorded for this clonotype. V is TRBV5-1 and J is TRBJ2-1, with 8 positions matching TRBD2. Germline V lookup: CDR1 SGHRS, CDR2 YFSETQ. V lost 4 bases, J lost 2 bases, and 8 bases stayed unmatched. The CDR3 has 16 amino acids. CDR3 amino acids: CASSRLPGGAYNEQFF. In nucleotides, the CDR3 is TGCGCCAGCAGCCGTCTGCCGGGAGGGGCCTACAATGAGCAGTTCTTC.

This clonotype was observed a handful of times. The chain couples TRBV29-1 to TRBJ1-2; 7 bases line up with TRBD1. CDR1 is SQVTM and CDR2 is ANQGSEA in the germline V gene. CDR3 length equals 15 residues. Trimming removed 4 bases from V and 5 bases from J; junction bases left unmatched: 13. The CDR3 spells CSVGGRRDSPYGYTF. Written as DNA, the CDR3 is TGCAGCGTTGGGGGGAGACGGGACAGCCCATATGGCTACACCTTC. The variable domain in full, with the rest retrieved from reference TRBV29-1 and TRBJ1-2, is SAVISQKPSRDICQRGTSLTIQCQVDSQVTMMFWYRQQPGQSLTLIATANQGSEATYESGFVIDKFPISRPNLTFSTLTVSNMSPEDSSIYLCSVGGRRDSPYGYTFGSGTRLTVV.

In this sample, this clonotype turned up many times. This chain uses TRBV5-1 with TRBJ1-1; 9 bases match TRBD1. V lost 0 bases to trimming and J lost 4 bases; unmatched junction nucleotides: 4. Germline CDR1 reads SGHRS; CDR2 reads YFSETQ. The CDR3 extends over 15 amino acids. CDR3 nucleotide sequence: TGCGCCAGCAGCTTGGAGGCGACAGGGGGCACTGAAGCTTTCTTT. It is translated as CASSLEATGGTEAFF. The entire variable domain, with the rest obtained from reference TRBV5-1 and TRBJ1-1, is as follows: KAGVTQTPRYLIKTRGQQVTLSCSPISGHRSVSWYQQTPGQGLQFLFEYFSETQRNKGNFPGRFSGRQFSNSRSEMNVSTLELGDSALYLCASSLEATGGTEAFFGQGTRLTVV.

The chain employs TRBV11-2 and TRBJ1-1; 9 positions agree with TRBD1. CDR1 and CDR2 (germline): SGHAT, FQNNGV. The CDR3 is 14 residues long. The trim removed 4 bases at V and 5 bases at J, leaving 5 bases unmatched. CDR3 in DNA: TGTGCCAGCAGCTCTCAGACAGGGGGGACTGAAGCTTTCTTT. Its protein product is CASSSQTGGTEAFF.

A few counts support this clonotype. This chain connects TRBV5-8 to TRBJ1-4, with D possibly TRBD1 on 6 matching bases. Germline V gene data show CDR1 as SGHTS and CDR2 as YDEGEE. Trimming removed 9 bases from V and 3 bases from J, with 12 bases in between. This CDR3 is 13 amino acids long. The CDR3 sequence is CATPGEANEKLFF. The CDR3 coding sequence is TGTGCCACTCCAGGGGAAGCTAATGAAAAACTGTTTTTT.

This clonotype was found many times. This sequence joins TRBV2 and TRBJ2-3; TRBD1 is a possible D gene (7 bases). The CDR3 length is 15 residues. Looked up from germline, CDR1 is SNHLY and CDR2 is FYNNEI. The ends were cut back, 8 bases at V and 2 bases at J, with 17 bases in the middle. The CDR3 DNA sequence: TGTGCCAGCTCTCGACAGGGACTTGCCACAGATACGCAGTATTTT. This sequence encodes CASSRQGLATDTQYF.

This clonotype has a count of ten or more. The chain has TRBV13 and TRBJ2-7, with 8 positions matching TRBD1. This CDR3 is 14 amino acids long. Germline V gene lookup returns CDR1 PRHDT and CDR2 FYEKMQ (reference sequence). After removal of 3 bases from V and 2 bases from J, the junction contained 3 bases not matched to a gene. CDR3 protein: CASSLDRAAYEQYF. The CDR3 DNA is TGTGCCAGCAGCTTGGACAGGGCGGCCTACGAGCAGTACTTC.

V gene TRBV19 combines with J gene TRBJ1-2, with 8 bases that match TRBD1. This CDR3 region has 12 residues. The V gene end was trimmed by 3 bases and the J gene end by 8 bases; junction bases not matched to a gene: 2. Per germline, CDR1 LNHDA and CDR2 SQIVND (reference sequence). The CDR3 region has the DNA TGTGCCAGTAGTATCCGGGACAGGGGCTACACCTTC. This codes for CASSIRDRGYTF.

This clonotype was seen ten or more times. The rearrangement joins TRBV28 to TRBJ2-5; 8 bases agree with TRBD1. CDR1 MDHEN and CDR2 SYDVKM come from the germline V gene. V lost 5 bases, J lost 5 bases, and 16 bases stayed unmatched. The CDR3 extends over 17 amino acids. The DNA for the CDR3 is TGTGCCAGCAGTGGATCCGGGACAGGAGGCGTAAGGGAGACCCAGTACTTC. This gives the protein CASSGSGTGGVRETQYF. Supplemented by reference TRBV28 and TRBJ2-5, the full variable domain reads DVKVTQSSRYLVKRTGEKVFLECVQDMDHENMFWYRQDPGLGLRLIYFSYDVKMKEKGDIPEGYSVSREKKERFSLILESASTNQTSMYLCASSGSGTGGVRETQYFGPGTRLLVL.

This clonotype was observed at least ten times. The genes are TRBV30 and TRBJ1-2; unclear D gene. The CDR3 extends over 12 amino acids. Trimming stripped 4 bases from V and 8 bases from J, with 14 bases between. Germline V gene data show CDR1 as GTSNPN and CDR2 as SVGIG (reference sequence). The CDR3 DNA reads TGTGCCTGGATGGGTCGAGTGGGAGGCTACACCTTC. Its protein product is CAWMGRVGGYTF.

This clonotype showed up many times. This chain connects TRBV6-1 to TRBJ1-1; D perhaps matches TRBD1 (5 bases). The CDR3 is made up of 16 amino acids. The germline V and J ends were trimmed by 7 bases and 6 bases, with 24 bases remaining between them. Germline CDR1 reads MNHNS; CDR2 reads SASEGT. This CDR3 is CASTLSGVGDVAEAFF. The CDR3 nucleotides read TGTGCCAGCACCCTGAGCGGGGTGGGGGACGTGGCTGAAGCTTTCTTT.

This clonotype has a handful of counts. This chain connects TRBV6-1 to TRBJ2-7, with 10 bases identical to TRBD2. This CDR3 spans 15 amino acids. The ends lost 5 bases at V and 5 bases at J; junction bases unmatched: 9. Germline V gives CDR1 MNHNS, CDR2 SASEGT. CDR3: CASSYLAGVIDEQYF. CDR3 sequence (DNA): TGTGCCAGCAGTTACCTAGCGGGAGTGATCGACGAGCAGTACTTC.

The chain combines TRBV7-8 with TRBJ2-3, with TRBD2 identical over 12 bases. The length of the CDR3 is 16 residues. V was clipped by 4 bases and J by 5 bases; unmatched bases: 7. Per germline, CDR1 SGHVS and CDR2 FQNEAQ. The CDR3 protein is CASSSQTSGSVDTQYF. In DNA form, the CDR3 reads TGTGCCAGCAGCTCGCAGACTAGCGGGAGTGTAGATACGCAGTATTTT.

This clonotype was found many times. The chain combines TRBV6-1 with TRBJ2-1; no reliable D call. The V gene lost 7 bases and the J gene lost 5 bases, with 9 bases spanning the gap. The CDR3 extends over 12 amino acids. Germline CDR1 and CDR2: MNHNS and SASEGT. Here the CDR3 reads CASTDWNNEQFF. CDR3 nucleotides: TGTGCCAGCACCGACTGGAACAATGAGCAGTTCTTC.

This clonotype occurred a few times. The chain employs TRBV19 and TRBJ1-1; D gene uncertain. CDR1 is LNHDA and CDR2 is SQIVND in the germline V gene (reference sequence). V gave up 4 bases and J gave up 1 base, with 10 bases separating them. The CDR3 loop spans 14 amino acids. This chain's CDR3 is CASSTRDGNTEAFF. As DNA, the CDR3 is TGTGCCAGTAGTACCCGAGACGGGAACACTGAAGCTTTCTTT.

CDR3 DNA sequence: TGTGCCAGCGGTACGGGTAGGAACACAGATACGCAGTATTTT. It is translated as CASGTGRNTDTQYF. V is TRBV6-1 and J is TRBJ2-3; D is unresolved. Germline assignment: CDR1 MNHNS and CDR2 SASEGT. The length of the CDR3 is 14 residues. Trimming stripped 8 bases from V and 2 bases from J, with 14 bases between.

This clonotype was picked up many times. The rearrangement uses TRBV29-1 and TRBJ2-5, with 11 bases aligning to TRBD1. Looked up from germline, CDR1 is SQVTM and CDR2 is ANQGSEA. Germline trimming cut 4 bases from V and 3 bases from J; bases unmatched to any gene: 7. CDR3 length: 15 residues. CDR3 in amino acids: CSVARLGQGEETQYF. CDR3 in DNA: TGCAGCGTTGCCCGTTTGGGACAGGGGGAAGAGACCCAGTACTTC.

This clonotype was counted between two and nine times. The CDR3, as DNA: TGCAGCGTTGAAGAGGGGTCTTGGCAGTCCTACGAGCAGTACTTC. Amino acid sequence: CSVEEGSWQSYEQYF. The gene calls are TRBV29-1 and TRBJ2-7; D unclear. The germline V gene has CDR1 SQVTM and CDR2 ANQGSEA. This CDR3 region has 15 residues. V dropped 0 bases and J dropped 1 base, with 13 bases sitting between them.

The V gene is TRBV6-5, the J gene TRBJ2-7; 8 bases are a match to TRBD1. This CDR3 region has 15 residues. V dropped 0 bases and J dropped 7; count of bases not matched to a gene: 8. Germline V gene sequence: CDR1 MNHEY, CDR2 SVGAGI. The CDR3 sequence: CASSYSWQGAREQYF. DNA for the CDR3: TGTGCCAGCAGTTACTCATGGCAGGGGGCTCGGGAGCAGTACTTC.

At least ten counts were recorded for this clonotype. The J gene is TRBJ2-1, the V gene TRBV7-9; 7 nucleotides align to TRBD2. The V gene end was trimmed by 1 base and the J gene end by 5 bases; junction bases not matched to a gene: 5. Germline V lookup: CDR1 SEHNR, CDR2 FQNEAQ (reference sequence). The CDR3 covers 15 residues. CDR3 coding DNA: TGTGCCAGCAGCTTAGGGGGGGAGGGCCACAATGAGCAGTTCTTC. Encoded protein: CASSLGGEGHNEQFF.

This clonotype was seen repeatedly, ten times or more. The CDR3 spells CASTYLLSPGETSGRRDNEQFF. In DNA form, the CDR3 reads TGTGCCAGCACCTACCTCCTTAGCCCGGGGGAGACTAGCGGGAGGAGAGACAATGAGCAGTTCTTC. The J gene is TRBJ2-1, the V gene TRBV12-3 or TRBV12-4; 13 positions agree with TRBD2. The CDR3 has 22 amino acids. After removal of 7 bases from V and 5 bases from J, the junction contained 26 bases not matched to a gene.

This clonotype was counted ten times or more. This chain uses TRBV11-1 with TRBJ1-2; the match to TRBD1 covers 10 bases. The ends lost 2 bases at V and 7 bases at J; junction bases unmatched: 10. This CDR3 has 16 residues. CDR1 SGHAT and CDR2 FQDESV come from the germline V gene (reference sequence). The CDR3 DNA reads as TGTGCCAGCAGCTTATGGAGAGACAGGGGGCTTTCTGGCTACACCTTC. Translation: CASSLWRDRGLSGYTF.

The rearrangement links TRBV11-1 to TRBJ1-5; D is possibly TRBD1 (6 bases). CDR3 length: 15 amino acids. V dropped 5 bases and J dropped 4 bases, with 15 bases sitting between them. CDR1 and CDR2 (germline): SGHAT, FQDESV (reference sequence). The CDR3 DNA is TGTGCCAGCAGCCCAGGGAGAGGGGGGAATCAGCCCCAGCATTTT. Its protein is CASSPGRGGNQPQHF.